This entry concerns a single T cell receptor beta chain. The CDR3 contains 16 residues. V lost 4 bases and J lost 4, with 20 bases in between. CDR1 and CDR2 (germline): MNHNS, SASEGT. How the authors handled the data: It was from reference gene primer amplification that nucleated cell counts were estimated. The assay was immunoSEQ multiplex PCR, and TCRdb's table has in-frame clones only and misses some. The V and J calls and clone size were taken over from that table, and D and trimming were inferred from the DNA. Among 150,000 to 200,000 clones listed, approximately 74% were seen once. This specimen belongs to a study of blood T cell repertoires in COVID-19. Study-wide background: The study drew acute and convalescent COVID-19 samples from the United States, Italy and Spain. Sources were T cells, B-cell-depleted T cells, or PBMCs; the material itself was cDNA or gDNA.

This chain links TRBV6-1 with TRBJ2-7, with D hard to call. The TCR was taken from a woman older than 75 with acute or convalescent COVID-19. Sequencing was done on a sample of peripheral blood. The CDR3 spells CASSAPRPGLMYEQYF. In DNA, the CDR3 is TGTGCCAGCAGTGCCCCCCGCCCCGGGTTGATGTACGAGCAGTACTTC.